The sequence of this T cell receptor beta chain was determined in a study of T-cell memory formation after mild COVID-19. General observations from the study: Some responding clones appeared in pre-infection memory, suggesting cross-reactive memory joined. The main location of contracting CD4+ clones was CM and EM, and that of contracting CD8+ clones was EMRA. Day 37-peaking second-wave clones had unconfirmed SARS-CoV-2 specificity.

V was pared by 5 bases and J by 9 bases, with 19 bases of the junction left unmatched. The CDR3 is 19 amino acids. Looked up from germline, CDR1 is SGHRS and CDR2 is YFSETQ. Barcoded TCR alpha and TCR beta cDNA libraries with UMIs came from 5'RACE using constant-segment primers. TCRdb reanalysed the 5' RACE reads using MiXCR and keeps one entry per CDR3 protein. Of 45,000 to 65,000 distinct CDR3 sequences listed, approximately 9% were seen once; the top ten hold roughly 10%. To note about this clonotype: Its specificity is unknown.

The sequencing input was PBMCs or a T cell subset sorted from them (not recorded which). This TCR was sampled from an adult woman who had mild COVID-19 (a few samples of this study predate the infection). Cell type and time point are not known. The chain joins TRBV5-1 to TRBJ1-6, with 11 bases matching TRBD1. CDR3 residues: CASRRTRTGGDESSSPLHF. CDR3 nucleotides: TGCGCCAGCAGACGAACAAGGACAGGGGGCGATGAGTCAAGTTCACCCCTCCACTTT.